One sample yielded the 8 T cell receptor beta chains listed below, sequenced in a study of identical twins. Using its own MiXCR run on the 5' RACE reads, TCRdb lists one record per CDR3 protein. The sample contains a few hundred thousand distinct CDR3 sequences, around 9.6% of which appear only once. These data also formed part of another study, on yellow fever vaccine responses in identical twins.

The sequenced material came from PBMCs. The receptors derive from a woman aged 18-30 years in good health.

This clonotype appeared many times. This chain joins TRBV20-1 and TRBJ2-7, with D hard to call. CDR1 is DFQATT, CDR2 SNEGSKA, per germline (reference sequence). V was trimmed by 0 bases and J by 1 base, leaving 10 bases between them. CDR3 length equals 14 residues. Written as DNA, the CDR3 is TGCAGTGCTAGAGATATGCTAACATCCTACGAGCAGTACTTC. It yields the protein CSARDMLTSYEQYF.

This clonotype was observed a few times. V is TRBV3-1 and J is TRBJ1-2; D gene ambiguous. Trimming removed 0 bases at V and 1 base at J, with 18 bases between. The CDR3 length is 18 residues. Germline CDR1 is LGHDT and CDR2 is YNNKEL (reference sequence). The CDR3 sequence is CASSQDLRRGWLNYGYTF. The CDR3, as DNA: TGTGCCAGCAGCCAAGATCTTAGGCGGGGTTGGCTTAACTATGGCTACACCTTC.

Comments on this clonotype: At one end, the junction sequence differs from germline, possibly due to a read error. J is TRBJ2-1 and V is TRBV11-2; no firm D call. Germline lookup yields CDR1 SGHAT and CDR2 FQNNGV. This CDR3 is built from 15 residues. The CDR3 spells CASIVSSSWGDEQFF. CDR3 bases: TGTGCCAGCATCGTAAGCAGCAGTTGGGGTGATGAGCAGTTCTTT.

The V call is TRBV29-1, the J call TRBJ2-1; D is undetermined. Trimming removed 6 bases at V and 10 bases at J, with 10 bases between. The CDR3 is made up of 10 amino acids. Germline values: CDR1 SQVTM, CDR2 ANQGSEA. The CDR3, as DNA: TGCAGCGTGCCCGCCCCCGAGCAGTTCTTC. It specifies CSVPAPEQFF.

This clonotype was observed at least ten times. The chain couples TRBV12-3 or TRBV12-4 to TRBJ2-2; TRBD1 agrees at 9 bases. J gave up 3 bases and V 3 bases, and 8 bases lay outside the gene matches. The CDR3 has 17 residues. CDR3 in DNA: TGTGCCAGCAGTTTTCCCGGGACAGGGTGGGACACCGGGGAGCTGTTTTTT. It specifies CASSFPGTGWDTGELFF.

This chain uses TRBV29-1 with TRBJ2-4; D gene uncertain. Germline V CDR1 and CDR2: SQVTM, ANQGSEA. Trimming took 2 bases from V and 3 from J, leaving 11 bases between them. The CDR3 has 14 residues. The CDR3 here is CSVEMEFDKNIQYF. In DNA, the CDR3 is TGCAGCGTTGAAATGGAATTTGACAAAAACATTCAGTACTTC. Variable domain in full (rest from reference TRBV29-1 and TRBJ2-4): SAVISQKPSRDICQRGTSLTIQCQVDSQVTMMFWYRQQPGQSLTLIATANQGSEATYESGFVIDKFPISRPNLTFSTLTVSNMSPEDSSIYLCSVEMEFDKNIQYFGAGTRLSVL.

In this sample, this clonotype turned up many times. V and J are TRBV27 and TRBJ1-5; D is undetermined. Germline CDR1 reads MNHEY; CDR2 reads SMNVEV (reference sequence). The CDR3 runs 12 residues. Trimming shortened V by 4 bases and J by 3 bases, and 4 bases separated the two germline ends. CDR3 coding DNA: TGTGCCAGCAGTTCACTCAATCAGCCCCAGCATTTT. Protein product: CASSSLNQPQHF.

This clonotype was picked up many times. CDR3: CASSQGRFDAFF. DNA of the CDR3: TGTGCCAGCAGCCAAGGACGATTTGACGCTTTCTTT. V is TRBV3-1 and J is TRBJ1-1; D ambiguous. Germline loops: CDR1 LGHDT, CDR2 YNNKEL (reference sequence). V lost 1 base and J 11 bases, leaving 11 bases between the germline ends. This CDR3 is built from 12 residues.